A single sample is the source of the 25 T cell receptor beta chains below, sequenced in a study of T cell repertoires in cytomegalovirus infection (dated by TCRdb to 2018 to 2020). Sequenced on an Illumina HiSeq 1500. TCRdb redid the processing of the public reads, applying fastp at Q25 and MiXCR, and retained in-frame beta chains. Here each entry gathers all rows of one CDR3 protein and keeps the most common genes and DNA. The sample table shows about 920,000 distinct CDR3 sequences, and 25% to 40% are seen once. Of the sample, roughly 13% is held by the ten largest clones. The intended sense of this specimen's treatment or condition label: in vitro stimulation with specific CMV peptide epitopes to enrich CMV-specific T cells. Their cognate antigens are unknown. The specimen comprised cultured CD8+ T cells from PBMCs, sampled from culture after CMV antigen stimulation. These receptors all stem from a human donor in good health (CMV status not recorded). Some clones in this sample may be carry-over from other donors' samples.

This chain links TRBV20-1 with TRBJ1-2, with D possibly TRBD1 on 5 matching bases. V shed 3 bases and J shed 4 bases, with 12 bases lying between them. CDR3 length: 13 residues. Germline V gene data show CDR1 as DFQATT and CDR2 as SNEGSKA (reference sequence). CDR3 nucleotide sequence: TGCAGTGCTAGGGAGGGGATAACCTATGGCTACACCTTC. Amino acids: CSAREGITYGYTF.

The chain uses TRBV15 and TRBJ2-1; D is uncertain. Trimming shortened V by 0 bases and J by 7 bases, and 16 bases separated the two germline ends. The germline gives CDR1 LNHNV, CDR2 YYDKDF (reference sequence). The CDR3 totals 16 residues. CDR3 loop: CATSRDTGPIGNEQFF. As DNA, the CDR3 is TGTGCCACCAGCAGAGATACGGGTCCGATAGGGAATGAGCAGTTCTTC. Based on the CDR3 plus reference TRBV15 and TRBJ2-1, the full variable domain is DAMVIQNPRYQVTQFGKPVTLSCSQTLNHNVMYWYQQKSSQAPKLLFHYYDKDFNNEADTPDNFQSRRPNTSFCFLDIRSPGLGDTAMYLCATSRDTGPIGNEQFFGPGTRLTVL.

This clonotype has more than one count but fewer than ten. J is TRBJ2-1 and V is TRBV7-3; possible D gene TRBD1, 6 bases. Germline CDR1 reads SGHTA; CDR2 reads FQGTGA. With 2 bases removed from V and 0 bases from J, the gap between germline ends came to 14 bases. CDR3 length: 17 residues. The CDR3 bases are TGTGCCAGCAGCTTACAGTCCCCACAGGGCTCCTACAATGAGCAGTTCTTC. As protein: CASSLQSPQGSYNEQFF. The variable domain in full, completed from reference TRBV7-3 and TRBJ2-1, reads GAGVSQTPSNKVTEKGKYVELRCDPISGHTALYWYRQSLGQGPEFLIYFQGTGAADDSGLPNDRFFAVRPEGSVSTLKIQRTERGDSAVYLCASSLQSPQGSYNEQFFGPGTRLTVL.

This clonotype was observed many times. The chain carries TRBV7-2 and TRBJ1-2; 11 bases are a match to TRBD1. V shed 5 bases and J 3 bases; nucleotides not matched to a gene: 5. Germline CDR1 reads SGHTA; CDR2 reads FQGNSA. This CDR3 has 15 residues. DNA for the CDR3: TGTGCCAGCAGCCGATGGACAGGGGGCGACTATGGCTACACCTTC. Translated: CASSRWTGGDYGYTF.

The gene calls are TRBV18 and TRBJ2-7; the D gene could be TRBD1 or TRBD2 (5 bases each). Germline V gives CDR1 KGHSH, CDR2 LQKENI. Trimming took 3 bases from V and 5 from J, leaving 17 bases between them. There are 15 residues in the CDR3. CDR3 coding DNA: TGTGCCAGCTCACCGGGGGACCTGGGTTATAACGAGCAGTACGTC. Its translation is CASSPGDLGYNEQYV.

CDR3 nucleotide sequence: TGTGCCACCCCGGACGCCCCCGTCCATGGCTACACCTTC. It is translated as CATPDAPVHGYTF. V gene TRBV2 combines with J gene TRBJ1-2; D is ambiguous. Germline loops: CDR1 SNHLY, CDR2 FYNNEI. The germline V and J ends were trimmed by 10 bases and 6 bases, with 18 bases remaining between them. The CDR3 loop spans 13 amino acids.

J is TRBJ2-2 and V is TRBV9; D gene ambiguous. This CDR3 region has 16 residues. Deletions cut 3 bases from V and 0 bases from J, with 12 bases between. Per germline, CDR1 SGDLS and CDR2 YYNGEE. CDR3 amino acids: CASSGPRQANTGELFF. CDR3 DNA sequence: TGTGCCAGCAGCGGCCCTAGGCAGGCGAACACCGGGGAGCTGTTTTTT.

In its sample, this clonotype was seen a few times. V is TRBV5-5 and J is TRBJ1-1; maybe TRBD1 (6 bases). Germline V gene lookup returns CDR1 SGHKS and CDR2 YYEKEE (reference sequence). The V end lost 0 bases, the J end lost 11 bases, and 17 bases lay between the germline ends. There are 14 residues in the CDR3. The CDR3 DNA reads TGTGCCAGCAGCTTGGGGTCCAGGGGAGGTGATGCTTTCTTT. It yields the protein CASSLGSRGGDAFF.

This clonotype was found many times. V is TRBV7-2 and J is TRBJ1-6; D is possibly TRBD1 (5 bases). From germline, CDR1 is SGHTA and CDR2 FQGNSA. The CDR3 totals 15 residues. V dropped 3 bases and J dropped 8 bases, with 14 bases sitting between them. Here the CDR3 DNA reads TGTGCCAGCAGCTTGGAATGGGGGAAATATTCACCCCTCCACTTT. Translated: CASSLEWGKYSPLHF.

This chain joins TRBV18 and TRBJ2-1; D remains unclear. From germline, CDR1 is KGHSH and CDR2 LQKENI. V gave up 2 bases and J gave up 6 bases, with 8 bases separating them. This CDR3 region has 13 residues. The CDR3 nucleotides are TGTGCCAGCTCACCAGACTCGACCAATGAGCAGTTCTTC. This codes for CASSPDSTNEQFF.

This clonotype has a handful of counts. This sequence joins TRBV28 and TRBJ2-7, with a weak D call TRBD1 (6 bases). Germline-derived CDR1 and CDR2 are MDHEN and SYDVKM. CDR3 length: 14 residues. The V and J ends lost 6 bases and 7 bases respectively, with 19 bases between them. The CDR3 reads CASRTPDSPLEQYV. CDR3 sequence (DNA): TGTGCCAGCAGGACCCCGGACAGCCCGCTTGAGCAGTACGTC.

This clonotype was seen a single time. Here the CDR3 DNA reads TGCGCCAGCAGCCAAGATTGGACAGGGCGACCTCGGGGCTACACCTTC. It specifies CASSQDWTGRPRGYTF. This rearrangement joins TRBV4-1 to TRBJ1-2, with 8 bases lining up with TRBD1. V shed 0 bases and J 8 bases; nucleotides not matched to a gene: 11. Germline CDR1 MGHRA, CDR2 YSYEKL. The length of the CDR3 is 16 residues.

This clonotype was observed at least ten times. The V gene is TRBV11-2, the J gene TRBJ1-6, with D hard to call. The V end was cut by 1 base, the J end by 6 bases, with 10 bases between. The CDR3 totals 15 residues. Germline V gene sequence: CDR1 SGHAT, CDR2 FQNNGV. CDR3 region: CASSLVGGINSPLHF. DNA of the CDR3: TGTGCCAGCAGCTTAGTCGGCGGAATTAATTCACCCCTCCACTTT. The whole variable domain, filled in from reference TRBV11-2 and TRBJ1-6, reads EAGVAQSPRYKIIEKRQSVAFWCNPISGHATLYWYQQILGQGPKLLIQFQNNGVVDDSQLPKDRFSAERLKGVDSTLKIQPAKLEDSAVYLCASSLVGGINSPLHFGNGTRLTVT.

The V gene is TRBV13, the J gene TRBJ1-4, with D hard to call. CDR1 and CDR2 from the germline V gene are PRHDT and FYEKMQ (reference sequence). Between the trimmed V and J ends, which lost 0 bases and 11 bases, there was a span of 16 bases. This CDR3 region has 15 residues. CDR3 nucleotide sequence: TGTGCCAGCAGCTTAGGCCTAACCCGGGAACTCAAACTGTTTTTT. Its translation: CASSLGLTRELKLFF.

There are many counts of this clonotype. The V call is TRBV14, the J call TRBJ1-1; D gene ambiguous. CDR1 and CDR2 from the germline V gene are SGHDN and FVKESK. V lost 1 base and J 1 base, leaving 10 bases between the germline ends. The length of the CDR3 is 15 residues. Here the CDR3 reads CASSQGFVPNTEAFF. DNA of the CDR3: TGTGCCAGCAGCCAAGGGTTTGTGCCGAACACTGAAGCTTTCTTT.

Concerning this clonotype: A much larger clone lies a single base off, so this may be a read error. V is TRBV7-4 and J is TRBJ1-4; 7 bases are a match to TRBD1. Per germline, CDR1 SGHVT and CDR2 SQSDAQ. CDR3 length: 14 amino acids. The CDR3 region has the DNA TGTGCCAGCAGCCTGACAGGGATTGGTGAAAATCTGTTTTTT. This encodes CASSLTGIGENLFF.

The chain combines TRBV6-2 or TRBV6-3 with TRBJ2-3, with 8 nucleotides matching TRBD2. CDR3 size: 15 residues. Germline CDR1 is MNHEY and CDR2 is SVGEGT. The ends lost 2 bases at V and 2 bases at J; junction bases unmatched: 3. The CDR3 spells CASSYVAGYTDTQYF. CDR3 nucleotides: TGTGCCAGCAGTTACGTAGCGGGGTACACAGATACGCAGTATTTT.

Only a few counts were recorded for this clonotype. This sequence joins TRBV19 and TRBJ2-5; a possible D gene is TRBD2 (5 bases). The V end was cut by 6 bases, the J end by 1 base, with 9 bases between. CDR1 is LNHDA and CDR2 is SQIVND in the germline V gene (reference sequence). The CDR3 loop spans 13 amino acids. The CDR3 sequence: CASRERPQETQYF. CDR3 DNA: TGTGCCAGTAGGGAGCGGCCCCAAGAGACCCAGTACTTC.

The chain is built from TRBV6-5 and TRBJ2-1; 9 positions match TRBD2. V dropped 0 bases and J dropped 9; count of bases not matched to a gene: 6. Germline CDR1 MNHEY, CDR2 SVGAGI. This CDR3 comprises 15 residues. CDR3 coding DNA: TGTGCCAGCAGTTACTCGCGGCGGGGGGGCGGTGAGCAGTTCTTC. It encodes CASSYSRRGGGEQFF.

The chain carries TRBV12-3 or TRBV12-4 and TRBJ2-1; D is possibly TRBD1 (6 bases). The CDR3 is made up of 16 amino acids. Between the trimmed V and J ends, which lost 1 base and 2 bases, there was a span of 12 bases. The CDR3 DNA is TGTGCCAGCAGTTTAGTTCACAGGGACCCCTACAATGAGCAGTTCTTC. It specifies CASSLVHRDPYNEQFF.

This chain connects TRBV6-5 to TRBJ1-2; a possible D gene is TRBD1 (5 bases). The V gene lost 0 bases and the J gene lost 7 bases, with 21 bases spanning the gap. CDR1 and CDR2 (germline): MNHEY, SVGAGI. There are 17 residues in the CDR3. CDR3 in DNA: TGTGCCAGCAGTTACTCAACACCCTCTCCGGGGGTATTTGGCTACACCTTC. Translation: CASSYSTPSPGVFGYTF.

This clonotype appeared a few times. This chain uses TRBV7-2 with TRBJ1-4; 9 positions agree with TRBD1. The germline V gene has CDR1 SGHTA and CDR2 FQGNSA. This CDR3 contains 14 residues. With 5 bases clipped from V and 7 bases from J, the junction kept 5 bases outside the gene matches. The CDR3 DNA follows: TGTGCCAGCAGCGCAACAGGGGGCTCTGAAAAACTGTTTTTT. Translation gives CASSATGGSEKLFF.

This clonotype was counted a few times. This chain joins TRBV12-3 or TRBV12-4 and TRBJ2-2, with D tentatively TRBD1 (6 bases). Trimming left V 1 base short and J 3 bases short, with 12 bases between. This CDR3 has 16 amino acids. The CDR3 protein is CASSLGPSGDTGELFF. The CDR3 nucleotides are TGTGCCAGCAGTTTAGGACCCTCAGGGGACACCGGGGAGCTGTTTTTT.

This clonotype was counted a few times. As DNA, the CDR3 is TGTGCCAGCAGTGGGCGGGGGGGCCGTGAGACCCAGTACTTC. Its protein product is CASSGRGGRETQYF. The chain links TRBV28 to TRBJ2-5; 9 bases map to TRBD2. The CDR3 covers 14 residues. Germline V gene sequence: CDR1 MDHEN, CDR2 SYDVKM. J lost 5 bases, V lost 5 bases, and 6 bases had no gene match.

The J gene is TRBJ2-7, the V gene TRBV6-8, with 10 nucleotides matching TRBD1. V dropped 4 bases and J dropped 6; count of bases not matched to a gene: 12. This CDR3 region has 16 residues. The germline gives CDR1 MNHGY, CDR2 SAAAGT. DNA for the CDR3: TGTGCCAGCAGTTTCAGTTTCGGGACAGGGGAAAGCGAGCAGTACTTC. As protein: CASSFSFGTGESEQYF.